These 8 T cell receptor beta chains came from one sample sequenced in a study of neurological immune-mediated disorders. As to time point: technical triplicate 1. TCRdb independently ran MiXCR on the 5' RACE reads; one entry per CDR3 protein. In the table there are approximately 36,000 distinct CDR3 sequences, 11% of which are singletons. Specimen: PBMCs. Source of these receptors: a man in his sixties with HTLV-1-associated myelopathy (HAM/TSP).

This clonotype occurred many times. This chain connects TRBV6-5 to TRBJ1-3; D is undetermined. CDR1 and CDR2 from the germline V gene are MNHEY and SVGAGI. The CDR3 consists of 17 residues. Between the trimmed V and J ends, which lost 2 bases and 1 base, there was a span of 15 bases. The CDR3 bases are TGTGCCAGCAGTTACACTACGGCAACTTCTTCTGGAAACACCATATATTTT. As protein: CASSYTTATSSGNTIYF.

This clonotype was recorded at least ten times. V is TRBV20-1 and J is TRBJ1-3, with 9 bases that match TRBD1. From germline, CDR1 is DFQATT and CDR2 SNEGSKA (reference sequence). V was pared by 2 bases and J by 2 bases, with 10 bases of the junction left unmatched. CDR3 size: 17 residues. CDR3 sequence: CSARPGQGYNAGNTIYF. CDR3 in DNA: TGCAGTGCTAGACCCGGACAGGGGTATAACGCTGGAAACACCATATATTTT.

The V gene is TRBV9, the J gene TRBJ2-5; D is unclear. V was cut by 0 bases and J by 5 bases, with 8 bases left in between. The CDR3 is made up of 13 amino acids. Germline V CDR1 and CDR2: SGDLS, YYNGEE. The CDR3 DNA sequence: TGTGCCAGCAGCGTAGGAGGTGGGGAGACCCAGTACTTC. The encoded protein is CASSVGGGETQYF.

This clonotype was picked up many times. The rearrangement uses TRBV7-9 and TRBJ2-3; D uncertain. Per germline, CDR1 SEHNR and CDR2 FQNEAQ (reference sequence). CDR3 size: 12 residues. V was clipped by 5 bases and J by 6 bases, with 9 bases between them. CDR3 in amino acids: CASSTVLDTQYF. CDR3 sequence (DNA): TGTGCCAGCAGCACCGTTTTGGATACGCAGTATTTT.

The V and J genes are TRBV11-2 and TRBJ2-4; D call uncertain. Germline V gene sequence: CDR1 SGHAT, CDR2 FQNNGV. V was clipped by 5 bases and J by 14 bases, with 19 bases between them. This CDR3 is built from 13 residues. The CDR3 loop reads CASSLSLRTKEYF. In DNA form, the CDR3 reads TGTGCCAGCAGCCTCTCTCTCCGGACCAAGGAGTACTTC.

This rearrangement joins TRBV5-1 to TRBJ2-1, with TRBD2 identical over 13 bases. The germline V gene has CDR1 SGHRS and CDR2 YFSETQ. Trimming took 3 bases from V and 6 from J; bases not matched to a gene: 6. This CDR3 is 16 amino acids long. CDR3 nucleotides: TGCGCCAGCAGCTCGACAACTAGCGGGAGGGCCAATGAGCAGTTCTTC. This translates into CASSSTTSGRANEQFF. Full variable domain (missing parts from reference TRBV5-1 and TRBJ2-1): KAGVTQTPRYLIKTRGQQVTLSCSPISGHRSVSWYQQTPGQGLQFLFEYFSETQRNKGNFPGRFSGRQFSNSRSEMNVSTLELGDSALYLCASSSTTSGRANEQFFGPGTRLTVL.

This clonotype was counted many times. The rearrangement uses TRBV20-1 and TRBJ1-6; possible D gene TRBD1, 6 bases. Germline V gives CDR1 DFQATT, CDR2 SNEGSKA (reference sequence). Deletions cut 6 bases from V and 7 bases from J, with 19 bases between. CDR3 length equals 15 residues. The CDR3 sequence: CSAAGRTGNNSPLHF. The CDR3 nucleotides read TGCAGTGCCGCGGGGAGAACAGGGAACAATTCACCCCTCCACTTT.

This clonotype was counted at least ten times. The chain links TRBV6-2 or TRBV6-3 to TRBJ1-2; possibly TRBD1 for D (5 bases). CDR3 size: 15 residues. CDR1 and CDR2 (germline): MNHEY, SVGEGT. V lost 2 bases to trimming and J lost 6 bases, with 16 bases between them. CDR3 residues: CASSYRDGLYDGYTF. The CDR3, as DNA: TGTGCCAGCAGTTACCGGGACGGTTTATATGATGGCTACACCTTC.